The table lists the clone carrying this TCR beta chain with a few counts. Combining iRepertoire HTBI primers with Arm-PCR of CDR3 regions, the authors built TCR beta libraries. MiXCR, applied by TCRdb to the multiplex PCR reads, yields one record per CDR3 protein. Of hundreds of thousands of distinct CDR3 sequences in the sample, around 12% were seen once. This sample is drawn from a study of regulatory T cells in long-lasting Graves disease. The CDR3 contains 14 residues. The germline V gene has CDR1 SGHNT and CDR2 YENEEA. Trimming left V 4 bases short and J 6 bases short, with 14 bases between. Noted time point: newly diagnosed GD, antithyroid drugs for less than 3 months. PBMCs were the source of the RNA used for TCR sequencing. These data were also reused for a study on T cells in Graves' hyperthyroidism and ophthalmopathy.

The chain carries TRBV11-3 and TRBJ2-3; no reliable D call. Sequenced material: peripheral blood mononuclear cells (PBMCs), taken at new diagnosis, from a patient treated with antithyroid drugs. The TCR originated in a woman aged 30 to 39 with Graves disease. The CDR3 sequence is CASSYAGVQDTQYF. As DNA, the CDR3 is TGTGCCAGCAGCTACGCAGGTGTTCAGGATACGCAGTATTTT.